A single sample is the source of the 22 T cell receptor beta chains below, sequenced in a study of shared clonotypes between healthy human individuals. Measured with immunoSEQ multiplex PCR; TCRdb has only the in-frame clones, and not every one. The sample consists of 600,000 to 700,000 clones, around 73% of them appearing once. Specimen: memory CD4+ T cells sorted from blood. Noted subset: CD45RA-negative fraction. These receptors all come from a young woman in good health.

CDR3 nucleotides: TGTGCCAGCAGCCTTCTAGTAGACGGGGAGCTGTTTTTT. Residues: CASSLLVDGELFF. This chain connects TRBV6-4 to TRBJ2-2, with D unclear. The CDR3 is 13 residues long. V was clipped by 6 bases and J by 7 bases, with 12 bases between them. The germline gives CDR1 MRHNA, CDR2 SNTAGT.

V gene TRBV2 combines with J gene TRBJ1-5; TRBD1 might be the D (6 bases). Trimming took 5 bases from V and 1 from J, leaving 15 bases between them. The length of the CDR3 is 16 residues. Germline loops: CDR1 SNHLY, CDR2 FYNNEI. Written as DNA, the CDR3 is TGTGCCAGCAGTTCTTCATCAGGGGTGAGCAATCAGCCCCAGCATTTT. Protein: CASSSSSGVSNQPQHF.

V gene TRBV2 combines with J gene TRBJ2-5; no reliable D call. Germline CDR1 reads SNHLY; CDR2 reads FYNNEI. The CDR3 runs to 12 residues. V was clipped by 3 bases and J by 5 bases, with 7 bases between them. Written as DNA, the CDR3 is TGTGCCAGCAGTGACAACTCGGAGACCCAGTACTTC. Its translation: CASSDNSETQYF.

V usage is TRBV9 and J usage is TRBJ2-3; 7 nucleotides align to TRBD2. This CDR3 region has 14 residues. Trimming removed 7 bases from V and 7 bases from J; junction bases left unmatched: 12. Germline CDR1 SGDLS, CDR2 YYNGEE. The CDR3 sequence: CASSLRGVTNTQYF. As DNA, the CDR3 is TGTGCCAGCTCCCTTCGGGGGGTCACGAATACGCAGTATTTT.

The chain joins TRBV14 to TRBJ1-1; tentatively, D is TRBD1 (6 bases). Germline CDR1 reads SGHDN; CDR2 reads FVKESK. Trimming cost V 4 bases and J 8 bases, with 8 bases left between them. This CDR3 spans 11 amino acids. CDR3 in DNA: TGTGCCAGCAGCCGGGGGGGCGAAGCTTTCTTT. Amino acids: CASSRGGEAFF.

This clone occurred a few times. The rearrangement uses TRBV18 and TRBJ2-5, with D possibly TRBD1 on 6 matching bases. V dropped 1 base and J dropped 2 bases, with 11 bases sitting between them. The CDR3 consists of 15 residues. The germline CDR1 and CDR2 sequences are KGHSH and LQKENI. The CDR3 sequence: CASSPRGHGQETQYF. DNA for the CDR3: TGTGCCAGCTCACCACGGGGACACGGACAAGAGACCCAGTACTTC.

This clone appeared once. The sample carries other DNA sequences with the same CDR3. CDR3 coding DNA: TGTGCCAGCAGTTCTCAGGGGGGAGCTAATGAAAAACTGTTTTTT. This translates into CASSSQGGANEKLFF. The V call is TRBV28, the J call TRBJ1-4; 7 nucleotides agree with TRBD1. This CDR3 has 15 residues. Losses at the gene ends were 4 bases for V and 3 bases for J; bases not matched to a gene: 5. Germline values: CDR1 MDHEN, CDR2 SYDVKM. The full variable domain, completed using reference TRBV28 and TRBJ1-4, is DVKVTQSSRYLVKRTGEKVFLECVQDMDHENMFWYRQDPGLGLRLIYFSYDVKMKEKGDIPEGYSVSREKKERFSLILESASTNQTSMYLCASSSQGGANEKLFFGSGTQLSVL.

V usage is TRBV6-6 and J usage is TRBJ1-1, with D tentatively TRBD1 (5 bases). V was shortened by 7 bases and J by 7 bases, with 10 bases between the two germline ends. This CDR3 has 11 residues. The V gene's germline CDR1 is MNHNY and CDR2 SVGAGI (reference sequence). CDR3 nucleotides: TGTGCCAGCATCAGAGGGGATGAAGCTTTCTTT. Encoded protein: CASIRGDEAFF.

The chain combines TRBV7-3 with TRBJ2-3, with 8 bases identical to TRBD2. CDR1 and CDR2 from the germline V gene are SGHTA and FQGTGA. J lost 2 bases, V lost 1 base, and 5 bases had no gene match. The CDR3 loop spans 16 amino acids. Written as DNA, the CDR3 is TGTGCCAGCAGCTTAAGGGTAGCGGGGAACACAGATACGCAGTATTTT. It translates to CASSLRVAGNTDTQYF.

This chain uses TRBV6-6 with TRBJ1-4; 7 bases are a match to TRBD1. Germline loops: CDR1 MNHNY, CDR2 SVGAGI (reference sequence). V lost 2 bases and J lost 11; bases outside the gene matches: 11. CDR3 size: 15 residues. The CDR3, as DNA: TGTGCCAGCAGTTACCAACCCTCCGACAGGGATAAACTGTTTTTT. This sequence encodes CASSYQPSDRDKLFF.

V is TRBV5-3 and J is TRBJ2-1, with D possibly TRBD2 on 5 matching bases. TRBV5-3 is an open reading frame whose function is uncertain. The CDR3 runs 13 residues. Trimming took off 4 bases at V and 5 bases at J, with 10 bases between the two ends. CDR3 sequence (DNA): TGTGCCAGAAGCCCTCCGGGAAACAATGAGCAGTTCTTC. It specifies CARSPPGNNEQFF.

The V call is TRBV29-1, the J call TRBJ1-1; 8 bases are shared with TRBD1. This CDR3 has 15 amino acids. After removal of 4 bases from V and 6 bases from J, the junction contained 13 bases not matched to a gene. Germline loops: CDR1 SQVTM, CDR2 ANQGSEA. The CDR3 DNA reads TGCAGCGTTGGAGAGGTGGGCGCGACAGGGGCTGAAGCTTTCTTT. As protein: CSVGEVGATGAEAFF. Drawing the rest from reference TRBV29-1 and TRBJ1-1, the complete variable domain is SAVISQKPSRDICQRGTSLTIQCQVDSQVTMMFWYRQQPGQSLTLIATANQGSEATYESGFVIDKFPISRPNLTFSTLTVSNMSPEDSSIYLCSVGEVGATGAEAFFGQGTRLTVV.

V and J are TRBV28 and TRBJ1-2; D is possibly TRBD1 (5 bases). The length of the CDR3 is 13 residues. Germline assignment: CDR1 MDHEN and CDR2 SYDVKM. V was pared by 2 bases and J by 3 bases, with 7 bases between. This CDR3 reads CASSLQGHYGYTF. Here the CDR3 DNA reads TGTGCCAGCAGTTTACAGGGACACTATGGCTACACCTTC.

J is TRBJ2-3 and V is TRBV5-4, with no clear D. V lost 0 bases to trimming and J lost 5 bases, with 13 bases between them. Germline V gene data show CDR1 as SGHNT and CDR2 as YYREEE (reference sequence). There are 15 residues in the CDR3. The CDR3: CASSLDDSRRDTQYF. CDR3 nucleotide sequence: TGTGCCAGCAGCTTGGATGACTCCCGACGAGATACGCAGTATTTT.

The rearrangement links TRBV27 to TRBJ1-1; TRBD1 matches 9 bases. This CDR3 is 13 amino acids long. V was pared by 5 bases and J by 6 bases, with 4 bases of the junction left unmatched. CDR1 is MNHEY and CDR2 is SMNVEV in the germline V gene (reference sequence). CDR3: CASSTDRGSEAFF. The CDR3 bases are TGTGCCAGCAGTACGGACAGGGGCTCTGAAGCTTTCTTT.

The chain joins TRBV11-2 to TRBJ1-1; D unclear. The germline V gene has CDR1 SGHAT and CDR2 FQNNGV. The CDR3 is 13 amino acids. V lost 1 base and J 4 bases, leaving 7 bases between the germline ends. CDR3 residues: CASSLGLVTEAFF. CDR3 sequence (DNA): TGTGCCAGCAGCTTAGGGCTGGTCACTGAAGCTTTCTTT.

The chain employs TRBV5-6 and TRBJ2-7, with D uncertain. The CDR3 has 14 residues. CDR1 SGHDT and CDR2 YYEEEE come from the germline V gene. V shed 3 bases and J shed 2 bases, with 12 bases lying between them. The CDR3 nucleotides are TGTGCCAGCAGCTCCGACTGGAGAGCCTACGAGCAGTACTTC. It specifies CASSSDWRAYEQYF.

The sample holds a few counts of this clone. Other DNA sequences in this sample translate to the same CDR3. V and J are TRBV29-1 and TRBJ2-7; D is uncertain. Germline V CDR1 and CDR2: SQVTM, ANQGSEA. Trimming pared 4 bases from V and 3 bases from J, leaving 7 bases between. The CDR3 extends over 11 amino acids. The CDR3, as DNA: TGCAGCGTTGGATGGGACTACGAGCAGTACTTC. Amino acids: CSVGWDYEQYF.

The chain links TRBV6-6 to TRBJ2-1; a possible D gene is TRBD1 (5 bases). Germline CDR1 is MNHNY and CDR2 is SVGAGI (reference sequence). The ends were cut back, 4 bases at V and 2 bases at J, with 12 bases in the middle. This CDR3 is 15 amino acids long. CDR3 sequence (DNA): TGTGCCAGCAGTTTCGACAGTTCAGCCTACAATGAGCAGTTCTTC. It yields the protein CASSFDSSAYNEQFF.

A remark on this clone: In the same sample, other DNA sequences code for this CDR3. The chain has TRBV19 and TRBJ2-5; no reliable D call. Germline-derived CDR1 and CDR2 are LNHDA and SQIVND (reference sequence). The V and J ends lost 3 bases and 0 bases respectively, with 2 bases between them. The CDR3 is 12 amino acids. The CDR3, as DNA: TGTGCCAGTAGTATGGACCAAGAGACCCAGTACTTC. Residues: CASSMDQETQYF.

The chain combines TRBV7-2 with TRBJ2-5, with TRBD2 as a possible D gene (5 bases). CDR1 SGHTA and CDR2 FQGNSA come from the germline V gene. Trimming left V 6 bases short and J 2 bases short, with 13 bases between. The CDR3 has 14 amino acids. CDR3 protein: CASSVGSLQETQYF. CDR3 nucleotides: TGTGCCAGCAGTGTGGGGAGCCTACAAGAGACCCAGTACTTC.

Comments on this clone: This CDR3 is also generated by other DNA sequences in the sample. The V call is TRBV28, the J call TRBJ1-5; the D gene is possibly TRBD1 (6 bases). Germline V lookup: CDR1 MDHEN, CDR2 SYDVKM. CDR3 length equals 13 residues. V shed 6 bases and J shed 0 bases, with 6 bases lying between them. The CDR3 here is CASRGASNQPQHF. The CDR3 DNA follows: TGTGCCAGCAGGGGGGCTAGCAATCAGCCCCAGCATTTT.